This T cell receptor (beta chain) was profiled in a study of shared clonotypes between healthy human individuals. Sequenced by immunoSEQ multiplex PCR; TCRdb stores in-frame clones only, minus some. Here the sample spans about 2.2 million clones, approximately 92% being singletons. CD45RO-negative cells were positively selected for CCR7, leaving out terminally differentiated effector memory CD45RA+ cells. The specimen sequenced was naive CD8+ T cells from PBMCs. The source is a man younger than 30 in good health. Some clones in this sample may be carry-over from other donors' samples.

CDR3 residues: CASSLLAGDEQYF. CDR3 nucleotides: TGTGCCAGCAGCTTATTGGCGGGAGACGAGCAGTACTTC. V is TRBV7-9 and J is TRBJ2-5; TRBD2 agrees at 7 bases. The DNA matches TRBJ2-7 better at its end, which makes the J call doubtful. The CDR3 consists of 13 residues. Germline values: CDR1 SEHNR, CDR2 FQNEAQ (reference sequence).